This T cell receptor beta chain was captured by sequencing in a study of cytomegalovirus exposure and HLA in healthy donors. Notes on the study in general: The classifier reportedly diagnosed cytomegalovirus status with high sensitivity and specificity. In presence/absence analyses, roughly uniform sequencing depth across donors was assumed. DRB1 showed the most TCR associations and HLA-C the fewest in a later analysis, as rates varied by HLA locus. It was likely that a cluster of highly shared sequence variants was a sequencing artifact.

PCR amplification relied on 60 Vbeta primers (plus 13 Jbeta primers). The method was immunoSEQ multiplex PCR; TCRdb's version includes in-frame clones alone and lacks a portion of them. The sample contains some 140,000 clones, 82% of which appear only once. This clone showed up just once. The target antigen is unknown. This receptor was taken from a woman between 45 and 60 years old in good health and CMV-seropositive. Sequences were obtained from PBMCs.

CDR3 amino acids: CASSRATVNEKLFF. The CDR3 nucleotides read TGTGCCAGCAGTCGCGCGACAGTTAATGAAAAACTGTTTTTT. V is TRBV6-5 and J is TRBJ1-4; maybe TRBD1 (5 bases). The germline V gene has CDR1 MNHEY and CDR2 SVGAGI. This CDR3 region has 14 residues. The V end lost 5 bases, the J end lost 4 bases, and 11 bases lay between the germline ends.